The subject of this entry is one T cell receptor beta chain. What it binds is unknown. The data are from a study of Ad26.COV2.S vaccination and SARS-CoV-2 variants. Study-wide results and limits: Responses of spike-specific T cells (both CD8+ and CD4+) reportedly showed substantial breadth after vaccination. Similar non-spike TCR breadth was observed in recipients of vaccine and of placebo.

This CDR3 is 16 amino acids long. V lost 1 base to trimming and J lost 1 base, with 13 bases between them. Germline lookup yields CDR1 SGHRS and CDR2 YFSETQ. The assay was immunoSEQ multiplex PCR, and TCRdb's table has in-frame clones only and misses some. Counted here are 120,000 to 150,000 clones, 70% to 90% occurring once; the ten biggest clones make up approximately 5.1%. The V call is TRBV5-1, the J call TRBJ2-3; D might be TRBD1 (6 bases). This clonotype was obtained from a human donor who had recovered from COVID-19. This specimen consisted of peripheral blood, obtained after recovery from COVID-19. The CDR3 bases are TGCGCCAGCAGCTTGTGGGGGCGTGCTGGCACAGATACGCAGTATTTT. Its protein product is CASSLWGRAGTDTQYF.